This T cell receptor beta chain was sequenced in a study of T-cell reconstitution after alpha-beta-depleted transplantation in children. Study observations and caveats: Newly generated T cells supplied most T-cell counts and diversity one year post-transplant.

Note on this clonotype: The antigen is not known.

The CDR3 sequence is 15 residues long. CDR1 is DFQATT and CDR2 is SNEGSKA in the germline V gene (reference sequence). Trimming took 4 bases from V and 4 from J, leaving 19 bases between them. This sample's TCRbeta library carried unique molecular identifier barcodes. Each CDR3 protein is one row after TCRdb ran MiXCR on the PCR reads. The data show hundreds of thousands of distinct CDR3 sequences, 20% to 25% seen once. The chain links TRBV20-1 to TRBJ2-5, with D possibly TRBD2 on 5 matching bases. Source: PBMCs, mostly from graft donor cells, taken 360 days after TCRalphabeta/CD19-depleted stem cell transplant. The receptor's source is a boy in the first two years of life who had a stem cell transplant for acute myeloid leukemia, so the T cells may come from the graft donor. The CDR3, as DNA: TGCAGTGCTAACTCCCCCTACTATGGAGGAGAGACCCAGTACTTC. Amino acids: CSANSPYYGGETQYF.